A single T cell receptor (beta chain) is shown here with its context. Its antigen remains unidentified. The time point is: blood from clinic visit 5 months post-surgery; TSC patient then seizure free. Only cases whose brain tissue showed the highest T cell transcript signatures were sequenced. Pre-surgery treatment included at least one anti-epileptic drug. The data were obtained in a study of brain T cells in children with intractable seizures. Study results and caveats: Absence of clones before surgery may stem from lower sequencing depth. Only CDR3 sequence similarity suggested viral specificity, without known HCMV serostatus.

This table comes from immunoSEQ multiplex PCR, and its TCRdb copy is limited to in-frame clones, with some not included. This sample carries a few hundred thousand clones, over 90% of them seen once, and the ten largest clones take roughly 5.8%. The V end lost 0 bases, the J end lost 5 bases, and 17 bases lay between the germline ends. Germline V lookup: CDR1 SGHRS, CDR2 YFSETQ. The CDR3 covers 16 residues. This receptor was taken from a boy in the first two years of life with tuberous sclerosis and intractable seizures. This sequence joins TRBV5-1 and TRBJ2-5, with a tentative D call TRBD2 (6 bases). The sample consisted of peripheral blood, taken roughly 5 months after surgery. In DNA, the CDR3 is TGCGCCAGCAGCTTGGATTGGGACTCTTTGTGGGAGACCCAGTACTTC. It codes for CASSLDWDSLWETQYF. The full variable domain, rest sourced from reference TRBV5-1 and TRBJ2-5, is KAGVTQTPRYLIKTRGQQVTLSCSPISGHRSVSWYQQTPGQGLQFLFEYFSETQRNKGNFPGRFSGRQFSNSRSEMNVSTLELGDSALYLCASSLDWDSLWETQYFGPGTRLLVL.